The present T cell receptor beta chain was sequenced within a study of blood T cells in healthy people across ages. Germline V CDR1 and CDR2: SGHAT, FQNNGV. V lost 2 bases and J lost 0, with 7 bases in between. The CDR3 has 14 amino acids. Combining a sample-barcoded 5' primer with a J-beta primer mix, a second PCR ran for about 7 to 12 cycles. TCRdb reprocessed the 5' RACE reads via MiXCR and lists one record per CDR3 protein. Here the sample spans around 820,000 distinct CDR3 sequences, 20% to 25% being singletons. This clonotype turned up a few times. Separately, the same data were catalogued under a study of T cells of mothers and their children.

The clonotype originates from a boy aged 5-17 years in good health. Sequenced input: blood. The chain combines TRBV11-2 with TRBJ1-2; no firm D call. This CDR3 reads CASSLTDTNYGYTF. DNA for the CDR3: TGTGCCAGCAGCTTAACCGATACTAACTATGGCTACACCTTC.